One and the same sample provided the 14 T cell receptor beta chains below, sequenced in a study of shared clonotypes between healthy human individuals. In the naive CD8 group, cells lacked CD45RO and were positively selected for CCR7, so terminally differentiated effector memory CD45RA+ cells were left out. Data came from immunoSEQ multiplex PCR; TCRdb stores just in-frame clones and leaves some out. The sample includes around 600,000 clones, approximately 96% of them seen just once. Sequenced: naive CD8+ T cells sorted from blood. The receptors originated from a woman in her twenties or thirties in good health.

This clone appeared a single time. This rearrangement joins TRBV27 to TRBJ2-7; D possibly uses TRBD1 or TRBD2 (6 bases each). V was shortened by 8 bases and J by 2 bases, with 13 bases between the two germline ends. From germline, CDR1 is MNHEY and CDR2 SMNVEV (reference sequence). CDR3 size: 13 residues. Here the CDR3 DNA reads TGTGCCAGCTGGGGGGCAGAAACCTACGAGCAGTACTTC. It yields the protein CASWGAETYEQYF.

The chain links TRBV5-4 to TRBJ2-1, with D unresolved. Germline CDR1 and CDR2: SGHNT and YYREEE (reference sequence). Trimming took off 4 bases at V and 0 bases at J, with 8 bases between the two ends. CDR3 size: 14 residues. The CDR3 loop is CASSHWDSYNEQFF. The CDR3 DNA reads TGTGCCAGCAGCCATTGGGACTCCTACAATGAGCAGTTCTTC.

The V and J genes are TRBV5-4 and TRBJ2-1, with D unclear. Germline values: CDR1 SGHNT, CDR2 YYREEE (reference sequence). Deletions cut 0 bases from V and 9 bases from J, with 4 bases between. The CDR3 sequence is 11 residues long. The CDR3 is CASSLGFEQFF. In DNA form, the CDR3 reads TGTGCCAGCAGCTTGGGGTTTGAGCAGTTCTTC. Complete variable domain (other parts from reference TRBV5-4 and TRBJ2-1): ETGVTQSPTHLIKTRGQQVTLRCSSQSGHNTVSWYQQALGQGPQFIFQYYREEENGRGNFPPRFSGLQFPNYSSELNVNALELDDSALYLCASSLGFEQFFGPGTRLTVL.

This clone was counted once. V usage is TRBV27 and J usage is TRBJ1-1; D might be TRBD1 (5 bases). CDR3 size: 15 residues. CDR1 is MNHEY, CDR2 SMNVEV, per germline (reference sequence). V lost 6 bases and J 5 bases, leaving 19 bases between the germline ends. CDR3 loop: CASSPRAGRMTEAFF. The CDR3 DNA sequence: TGTGCCAGCAGCCCAAGGGCGGGGCGAATGACTGAAGCTTTCTTT.

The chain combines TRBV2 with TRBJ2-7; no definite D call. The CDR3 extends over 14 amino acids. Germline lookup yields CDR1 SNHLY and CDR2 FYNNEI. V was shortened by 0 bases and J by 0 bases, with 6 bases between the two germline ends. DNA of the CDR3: TGTGCCAGCAGTGAAGCCGGACCCTCCTACGAGCAGTACTTC. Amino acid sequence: CASSEAGPSYEQYF.

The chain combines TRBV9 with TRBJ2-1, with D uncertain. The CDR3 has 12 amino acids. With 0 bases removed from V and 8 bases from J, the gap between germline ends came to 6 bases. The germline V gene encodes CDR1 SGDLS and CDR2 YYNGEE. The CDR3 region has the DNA TGTGCCAGCAGCGTAGGGGTCTATGAGCAGTTCTTC. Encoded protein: CASSVGVYEQFF. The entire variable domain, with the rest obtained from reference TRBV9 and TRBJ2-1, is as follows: DSGVTQTPKHLITATGQRVTLRCSPRSGDLSVYWYQQSLDQGLQFLIQYYNGEERAKGNILERFSAQQFPDLHSELNLSSLELGDSALYFCASSVGVYEQFFGPGTRLTVL.

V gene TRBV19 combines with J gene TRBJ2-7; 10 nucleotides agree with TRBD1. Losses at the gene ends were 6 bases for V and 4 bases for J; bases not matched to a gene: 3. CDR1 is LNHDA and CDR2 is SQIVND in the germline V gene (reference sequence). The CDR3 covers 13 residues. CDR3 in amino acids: CASSWTGGYEQYF. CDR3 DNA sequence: TGTGCCAGTAGCTGGACAGGGGGATACGAGCAGTACTTC.

The CDR3 is CASSPLGLAGGGSYNEQFF. The CDR3 nucleotides read TGTGCCAGCAGCCCCCTGGGACTAGCGGGAGGAGGTTCCTACAATGAGCAGTTCTTC. The chain recombines TRBV13 with TRBJ2-1; 15 nucleotides line up with TRBD2. Per germline, CDR1 PRHDT and CDR2 FYEKMQ (reference sequence). Germline trimming cut 5 bases from V and 1 base from J; bases unmatched to any gene: 9. The CDR3 is 19 residues long. Based on the CDR3 plus reference TRBV13 and TRBJ2-1, the full variable domain is AAGVIQSPRHLIKEKRETATLKCYPIPRHDTVYWYQQGPGQDPQFLISFYEKMQSDKGSIPDRFSAQQFSDYHSELNMSSLELGDSALYFCASSPLGLAGGGSYNEQFFGPGTRLTVL.

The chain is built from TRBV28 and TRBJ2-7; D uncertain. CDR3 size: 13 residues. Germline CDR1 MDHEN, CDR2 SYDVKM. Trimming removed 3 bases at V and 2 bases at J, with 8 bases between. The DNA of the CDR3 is TGTGCCAGCAGTTTGGAAAAAACCTACGAGCAGTACTTC. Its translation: CASSLEKTYEQYF.

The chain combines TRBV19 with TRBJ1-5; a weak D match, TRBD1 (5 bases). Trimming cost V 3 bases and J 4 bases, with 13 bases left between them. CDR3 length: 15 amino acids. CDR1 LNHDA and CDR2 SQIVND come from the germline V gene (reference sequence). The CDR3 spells CASSMGTTLNQPQHF. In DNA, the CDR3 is TGTGCCAGTAGTATGGGGACGACCTTAAATCAGCCCCAGCATTTT.

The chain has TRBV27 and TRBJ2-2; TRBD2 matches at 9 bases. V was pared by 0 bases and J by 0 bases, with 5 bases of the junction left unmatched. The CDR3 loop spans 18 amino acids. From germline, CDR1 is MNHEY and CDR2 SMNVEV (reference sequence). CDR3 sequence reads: CASSLSTAGGANTGELFF. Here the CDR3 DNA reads TGTGCCAGCAGTTTATCGACAGCGGGAGGCGCGAACACCGGGGAGCTGTTTTTT.

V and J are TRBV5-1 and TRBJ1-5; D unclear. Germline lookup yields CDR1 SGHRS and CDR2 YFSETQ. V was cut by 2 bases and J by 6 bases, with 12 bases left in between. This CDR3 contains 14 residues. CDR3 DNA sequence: TGCGCCAGCAGCTTAAGTTCCCCCAGTCAGCCCCAGCATTTT. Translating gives CASSLSSPSQPQHF.

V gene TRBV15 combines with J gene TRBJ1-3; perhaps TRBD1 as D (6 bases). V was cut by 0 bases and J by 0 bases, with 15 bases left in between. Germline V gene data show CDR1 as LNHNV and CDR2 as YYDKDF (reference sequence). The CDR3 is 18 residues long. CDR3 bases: TGTGCCACCAGCAGAGATGAGGACAGCACCTCCTCTGGAAACACCATATATTTT. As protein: CATSRDEDSTSSGNTIYF.

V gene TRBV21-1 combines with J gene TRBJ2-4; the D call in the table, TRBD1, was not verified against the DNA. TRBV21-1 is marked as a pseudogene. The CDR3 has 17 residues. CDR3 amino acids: CASSKFTTGTGKNIQYF. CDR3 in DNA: TGTGCCAGCAGCAAATTTACGACAGGGACCGGCAAAAACATTCAGTACTTC.